These 22 T cell receptor beta chains originate from one sample sequenced in a study of T-cell memory formation after mild COVID-19. TCRdb redid the calling of the 5' RACE reads with MiXCR, one entry per CDR3 protein. The repertoire holds about 250,000 distinct CDR3 sequences, with 15% to 17% as singletons. The sequencing input was PBMCs or a T cell subset sorted from them (not recorded which). These receptors came from an adult woman who had mild COVID-19 (a few samples of this study predate the infection). Cell type and time point are not known.

This chain joins TRBV20-1 and TRBJ1-5, with 9 bases lining up with TRBD1. Germline-derived CDR1 and CDR2 are DFQATT and SNEGSKA (reference sequence). This CDR3 contains 15 residues. V lost 3 bases and J lost 3; bases outside the gene matches: 6. The CDR3 protein is CSASRGTGTNQPQHF. The CDR3 DNA sequence: TGCAGTGCTAGTAGGGGGACAGGGACCAATCAGCCCCAGCATTTT.

The rearrangement joins TRBV9 to TRBJ1-3; 7 nucleotides line up with TRBD1. V was clipped by 5 bases and J by 0 bases; unmatched bases: 8. The CDR3 totals 16 residues. Per germline, CDR1 SGDLS and CDR2 YYNGEE. The CDR3: CASSLRGQHSGNTIYF. CDR3 DNA sequence: TGTGCCAGCAGTCTACGGGGACAGCACTCTGGAAACACCATATATTTT.

By its share, this clonotype is medium-sized (0.01 to 0.1%). The J gene is TRBJ1-1, the V gene TRBV20-1; perhaps TRBD1 as D (6 bases). Germline CDR1 is DFQATT and CDR2 is SNEGSKA (reference sequence). Between the trimmed V and J ends, which lost 2 bases and 4 bases, there was a span of 14 bases. The CDR3 contains 14 residues. The DNA of the CDR3 is TGCAGTGCTAGAATGGGACACCTCCTCACTGAAGCTTTCTTT. Translating it yields CSARMGHLLTEAFF.

This clonotype showed up just a few times. This sequence joins TRBV12-5 and TRBJ1-1; D ambiguous. This CDR3 is built from 13 residues. Germline CDR1 reads LGHNT; CDR2 reads FRNRAP. The germline V and J ends were trimmed by 1 base and 1 base, with 4 bases remaining between them. CDR3 nucleotides: TGTGCTAGTGGTTTGGCTGCGAACACTGAAGCTTTCTTT. Residues: CASGLAANTEAFF.

The CDR3 DNA sequence: TGTGCCAGCAGTGAACTTCCGCGGGGGACTGAAGCTTTCTTT. Its translation: CASSELPRGTEAFF. The chain carries TRBV6-1 and TRBJ1-1, with a weak D call TRBD1 (5 bases). The germline V gene has CDR1 MNHNS and CDR2 SASEGT. This CDR3 spans 14 amino acids. V gave up 2 bases and J gave up 5 bases, with 12 bases separating them.

Only a few counts were recorded for this clonotype. The J gene is TRBJ1-5, the V gene TRBV6-1; a possible D gene is TRBD1 (5 bases). There are 13 residues in the CDR3. V was shortened by 4 bases and J by 3 bases, with 7 bases between the two germline ends. The germline V gene encodes CDR1 MNHNS and CDR2 SASEGT. The CDR3 here is CASSGQYNQPQHF. The CDR3 DNA follows: TGTGCCAGCAGTGGACAGTACAATCAGCCCCAGCATTTT.

The rearrangement links TRBV9 to TRBJ2-1, with D possibly matching TRBD2 (5 bases). The CDR3 is made up of 15 amino acids. Germline CDR1 is SGDLS and CDR2 is YYNGEE. Trimming cost V 3 bases and J 0 bases, with 10 bases left between them. The CDR3 DNA follows: TGTGCCAGCAGCGCTCCCGGAGGCTCCTACAATGAGCAGTTCTTC. This sequence encodes CASSAPGGSYNEQFF.

The chain is built from TRBV6-1 and TRBJ1-1, with 10 bases that match TRBD1. The junction had 12 bases not matched to a gene; V was cut back by 6 bases and J by 2 bases. Germline CDR1 reads MNHNS; CDR2 reads SASEGT. This CDR3 region has 17 residues. The CDR3 loop reads CASSRFPGTGANTEAFF. CDR3 DNA sequence: TGTGCCAGCAGCCGCTTTCCCGGGACAGGGGCAAACACTGAAGCTTTCTTT.

This clonotype was counted many times. The chain uses TRBV3-1 and TRBJ2-1; 10 bases line up with TRBD2. Trimming removed 4 bases from V and 7 bases from J; junction bases left unmatched: 7. CDR3 length equals 15 residues. Germline V gene data show CDR1 as LGHDT and CDR2 as YNNKEL (reference sequence). CDR3 sequence (DNA): TGTGCCAGCAGCCCAGTAGGACTAGCGGAGAATGAGCAGTTCTTC. Translation: CASSPVGLAENEQFF.

The chain couples TRBV5-5 to TRBJ1-2, with a possible D match to TRBD1 (6 bases). Trimming stripped 2 bases from V and 2 bases from J, with 10 bases between. Germline V gene data show CDR1 as SGHKS and CDR2 as YYEKEE (reference sequence). The CDR3 runs 14 residues. This chain's CDR3 is CASSLTGLNYGYTF. The CDR3 coding sequence is TGTGCCAGCAGCTTAACAGGGCTGAACTATGGCTACACCTTC.

This clonotype has a handful of counts. The rearrangement links TRBV5-1 to TRBJ1-1; no clear D. The CDR3 runs to 15 residues. Trimming removed 0 bases from V and 1 base from J, with 10 bases in between. Germline V gives CDR1 SGHRS, CDR2 YFSETQ. This CDR3 is CASSLEVGKNTEAFF. CDR3 DNA: TGCGCCAGCAGCTTGGAAGTTGGGAAGAACACTGAAGCTTTCTTT.

The V and J genes are TRBV20-1 and TRBJ1-3; D gene ambiguous. CDR1 is DFQATT, CDR2 SNEGSKA, per germline (reference sequence). Trimming left V 5 bases short and J 0 bases short, with 11 bases between. CDR3 length: 14 amino acids. The CDR3 reads CSAGSILSGNTIYF. In DNA, the CDR3 is TGCAGTGCTGGATCGATCCTCTCTGGAAACACCATATATTTT.

The chain couples TRBV11-2 to TRBJ1-2; D unclear. The CDR3 runs 15 residues. The germline V gene has CDR1 SGHAT and CDR2 FQNNGV. The V and J ends lost 5 bases and 8 bases respectively, with 21 bases between them. The CDR3 coding sequence is TGTGCCAGCAGCCCCACCTCGAGGAGAAGCGGGGGCTACACCTTC. Its protein product is CASSPTSRRSGGYTF.

The chain recombines TRBV19 with TRBJ2-1; TRBD2 matches at 7 bases. J lost 8 bases, V lost 2 bases, and 9 bases had no gene match. There are 15 residues in the CDR3. Germline V gene lookup returns CDR1 LNHDA and CDR2 SQIVND (reference sequence). The CDR3 here is CASSISGTPRDEQFF. CDR3 in DNA: TGTGCCAGTAGTATAAGCGGGACGCCACGGGATGAGCAGTTCTTC.

This clonotype was counted many times. The chain is built from TRBV12-3 or TRBV12-4 and TRBJ1-4; the D gene is possibly TRBD1 (6 bases). The CDR3 totals 12 residues. V lost 8 bases to trimming and J lost 8 bases, with 12 bases between them. The CDR3 DNA is TGTGCCAGCGGCAGGGGAATCGAAAAACTGTTTTTT. This translates into CASGRGIEKLFF.

This clonotype was recorded a few times. The V call is TRBV12-3 or TRBV12-4, the J call TRBJ1-1; the D gene is possibly TRBD1 (5 bases). The CDR3 runs 15 residues. V was pared by 1 base and J by 0 bases, with 9 bases between. The CDR3 protein is CASSLDYRMNTEAFF. For the CDR3, the DNA is TGTGCCAGCAGTTTAGATTACAGGATGAACACTGAAGCTTTCTTT.

V gene TRBV3-1 combines with J gene TRBJ2-7; weak D call: TRBD2 (7 bases). CDR1 is LGHDT, CDR2 YNNKEL, per germline (reference sequence). The CDR3 is 19 residues long. Trimming pared 4 bases from V and 2 bases from J, leaving 27 bases between. CDR3 loop: CASSPWRANSRGATYEQYF. The CDR3 DNA is TGTGCCAGCAGCCCTTGGAGGGCGAATTCTCGGGGGGCGACCTACGAGCAGTACTTC.

This rearrangement joins TRBV12-3 or TRBV12-4 to TRBJ1-5; D is unclear. CDR3 length equals 14 residues. Trimming stripped 6 bases from V and 0 bases from J, with 9 bases between. In DNA form, the CDR3 reads TGTGCCAGCAGGCGGGGTGATAGCAATCAGCCCCAGCATTTT. Translating gives CASRRGDSNQPQHF.

This clonotype was observed a handful of times. The chain joins TRBV5-1 to TRBJ1-3, with D unresolved. Germline V CDR1 and CDR2: SGHRS, YFSETQ. The CDR3 sequence is 16 residues long. Trimming took off 4 bases at V and 2 bases at J, with 16 bases between the two ends. DNA for the CDR3: TGCGCCAGCAGCCCCGAGACGCCAGCCACTGGAAACACCATATATTTT. Its translation: CASSPETPATGNTIYF.

This chain uses TRBV6-1 with TRBJ1-5; 7 bases line up with TRBD1. Germline V gene sequence: CDR1 MNHNS, CDR2 SASEGT. The CDR3 is 17 residues long. Trimming removed 8 bases from V and 0 bases from J; junction bases left unmatched: 13. CDR3 loop: CASGGTAEIYSNQPQHF. In DNA, the CDR3 is TGTGCCAGCGGCGGGACAGCCGAAATTTATAGCAATCAGCCCCAGCATTTT.

This clonotype occurred a few times. The chain couples TRBV3-1 to TRBJ2-3, with D possibly matching TRBD2 (5 bases). This CDR3 spans 15 amino acids. Germline CDR1 reads LGHDT; CDR2 reads YNNKEL (reference sequence). V lost 4 bases to trimming and J lost 0 bases, with 11 bases between them. This CDR3 reads CASSPGITSTDTQYF. CDR3 in DNA: TGTGCCAGCAGCCCCGGGATTACTAGCACAGATACGCAGTATTTT.

This clonotype is a singleton in its sample. The CDR3: CASSLGLAGVSSYEQYF. The CDR3 DNA sequence: TGTGCCAGCAGCTTGGGACTAGCGGGTGTTAGCTCCTACGAGCAGTACTTC. The rearrangement links TRBV7-2 to TRBJ2-7; 12 bases are shared with TRBD2. The CDR3 is made up of 17 amino acids. The germline CDR1 and CDR2 sequences are SGHTA and FQGNSA. V lost 3 bases and J lost 0; bases outside the gene matches: 6.